These T cell receptor beta chains were read from a single sample in a study of T cell responses to AZD1222 COVID-19 vaccine. The repertoire was sequenced with immunoSEQ multiplex PCR; TCRdb's copy has only in-frame clones and lacks some. In the table there are roughly 100,000 clones, approximately 84% of which are singletons. Sequencing used peripheral blood, obtained 28 days after the second AZD1222 dose. Source of these receptors: an adult who received the AZD1222 COVID-19 vaccine. Both conserved end residues are part of each CDR3. The D gene is left open where the match is weak. For some rows the clone size is stated as once, few or many, or as a class when expanded; others skip it.

>TRBJ1-6|TRBV7-2|.|.|14
CASSFGTYNSPLHF
TGTGCCAGCAGCTTCGGGACCTATAATTCACCCCTCCACTTT
>TRBJ1-3|TRBV7-8|.|.|14
CASSLALRANTIYF
TGTGCCAGCAGCTTAGCGCTTAGGGCTAACACCATATATTTT
>TRBJ2-7|TRBV12-3/TRBV12-4|.|.|12
CASTRIGYEQYF
TGTGCCAGCACCCGGATAGGGTACGAGCAGTACTTC
>TRBJ1-1|TRBV7-5|.|.|12
CARSYRWTEAFF
TGTGCCAGAAGTTACAGGTGGACTGAAGCTTTCTTT
>TRBJ1-1|TRBV9|.|few|13
CASSVSPNTEAFF
TGTGCCAGCAGCGTATCGCCAAACACTGAAGCTTTCTTT
>TRBJ1-6|TRBV11-2|.|.|14
CASSLILGSSPLHF
TGTGCCAGCAGCTTAATCTTGGGGAGCTCACCCCTCCACTTT
>TRBJ2-3|TRBV3-1/TRBV3-2|.|.|16
CASSLGRGSGTDTQYF
TGTGCCAGCAGCCTCGGGCGGGGTTCTGGCACAGATACGCAGTATTTT
>TRBJ1-1|TRBV27|.|.|14
CASSLYQPNTEAFF
TGTGCCAGCAGTTTGTACCAGCCTAACACTGAAGCTTTCTTT
>TRBJ2-1|TRBV5-4|TRBD2|.|15
CASSWAGGSHNEQFF
TGTGCCAGCAGCTGGGCGGGAGGTTCCCACAATGAGCAGTTCTTC
>TRBJ1-3|TRBV5-1|.|.|15
CASRPRAGSGNTIYF
TGCGCCAGCAGACCCCGTGCCGGCTCTGGAAACACCATATATTTT
>TRBJ1-2|TRBV30|.|.|16
CAWSVIAGFKDYGYTF
TGTGCCTGGAGTGTAATTGCAGGGTTTAAAGACTATGGCTACACCTTC
>TRBJ2-1|TRBV9|.|.|15
CASSEGVAPSDEQFF
TGTGCCAGCAGCGAAGGGGTGGCCCCAAGTGATGAGCAGTTCTTC
>TRBJ1-4|TRBV16|.|.|15
CASSQTRYRVEKLFF
TGTGCCAGCAGCCAAACCCGGTACAGGGTTGAAAAACTGTTTTTT
>TRBJ1-1|TRBV6-5|TRBD1|.|13
CAGGGQESTEAFF
TGTGCCGGGGGCGGACAGGAATCGACTGAAGCTTTCTTT
>TRBJ1-1|TRBV28|.|.|17
CASSMKLARVFVGQAFF
TGTGCCAGCAGCATGAAATTGGCCAGGGTCTTTGTGGGTCAAGCTTTCTTT
>TRBJ2-1|TRBV7-2|TRBD2|.|14
CASSRTSRASEQFF
TGTGCCAGCAGCCGGACTAGCAGGGCGTCTGAGCAGTTCTTC
>TRBJ1-2|TRBV6-2/TRBV6-3|.|.|13
CASSLLVLQGYTF
TGTGCCAGCAGCTTGCTGGTTTTGCAGGGCTACACCTTC
>TRBJ1-2|TRBV7-9|.|few|12
CATGPGSDGYTF
TGTGCCACCGGGCCGGGATCGGATGGCTACACCTTC
>TRBJ1-1|TRBV6-5|.|.|13
CASRRKSNTEAFF
TGTGCCAGCAGGAGGAAGTCGAACACTGAAGCTTTCTTT
>TRBJ2-1|TRBV7-2|TRBD2|.|17
CASSLPGTSGRDNEQFF
TGTGCCAGCAGCTTACCCGGGACTAGCGGGCGAGACAATGAGCAGTTCTTC
>TRBJ2-2|TRBV4-1|.|once|16
CASSQSGGYQTGELFF
TGCGCCAGCAGCCAGTCAGGCGGGTACCAAACCGGGGAGCTGTTTTTT
>TRBJ2-7|TRBV6-1|.|.|14
CASSETGWLYEQYF
TGTGCCAGCAGTGAAACAGGTTGGCTGTACGAGCAGTACTTC
>TRBJ1-2|TRBV5-1|.|.|13
CASLGAEREGYTF
TGCGCCAGCTTAGGTGCGGAGAGGGAAGGCTACACCTTC
>TRBJ2-2|TRBV7-9|TRBD2|.|16
CASSPPGLGATGELFF
TGTGCCAGCAGCCCTCCGGGACTAGGTGCAACCGGGGAGCTGTTTTTT
>TRBJ2-5|TRBV5-4|.|.|14
CASSFSRVQETQYF
TGTGCCAGCAGCTTCTCAAGGGTTCAAGAGACCCAGTACTTC
>TRBJ2-3|TRBV23-1|.|.|21
CASRPLLEYSWGPPYGDSQYF
TGCGCCAGCAGACCCCTCCTCGAGTATAGCTGGGGCCCACCGTACGGAGATTCGCAGTATTTT
>TRBJ1-4|TRBV5-5|TRBD1|.|15
CASRQGTATNEKLFF
TGTGCCAGCAGACAAGGGACAGCAACTAATGAAAAACTGTTTTTT
>TRBJ1-2|TRBV2|TRBD1|.|15
CASSPDRNNLNGYTF
TGTGCCAGCAGTCCGGACAGGAATAATCTGAATGGCTACACCTTC
>TRBJ1-2|TRBV27|.|once|15
CASSLTRTLFYGYTF
TGTGCCAGCAGTTTAACCCGGACGTTATTCTATGGCTACACCTTC
>TRBJ1-3|TRBV21-1|.|.|16
CASSPRFGRAGNTIYF
TGTGCCAGCAGCCCCCGATTTGGCAGGGCTGGAAACACCATATATTTT
>TRBJ2-1|TRBV6-5|TRBD2|.|12
CASASGTTRQFF
TGTGCCAGCGCTAGCGGAACCACACGGCAGTTCTTC
>TRBJ2-5|TRBV3-1/TRBV3-2|TRBD2|.|17
CASSQLSGTTPPETQYF
TGTGCCAGCAGCCAATTAAGCGGGACTACCCCCCCAGAGACCCAGTACTTC
>TRBJ2-5|TRBV7-9|TRBD2|once|13
CALSGGAFETQYF
TGTGCCCTAAGCGGGGGCGCCTTCGAGACCCAGTACTTC
>TRBJ1-4|TRBV29-1|.|once|14
CSVEDDQGREKLFF
TGCAGCGTTGAAGATGATCAGGGGCGCGAAAAACTGTTTTTT
>TRBJ1-1|TRBV29-1|.|.|12
CSGNRENTEAFF
TGCAGCGGGAACAGGGAAAACACTGAAGCTTTCTTT
>TRBJ2-7|TRBV24-1|.|.|13
CATSDLHRGEQYF
TGTGCCACCAGTGATTTGCATAGAGGCGAGCAGTACTTC